This T cell receptor (beta chain) was documented in a study of cytomegalovirus exposure and HLA in healthy donors. Across the whole study: The roughly 110 validation repertoires used the same platform as the roughly 670 first-cohort repertoires (as reported by a later analysis).

Study observations and caveats: Rare TCR sequences predominated, though certain public TCRs were found in many donors.

Note on this clone: Its antigen is not known.

Profiling relied on immunoSEQ multiplex PCR, and the TCRdb table lists in-frame clones only, not all of them. The repertoire holds roughly 150,000 clones, with more than 70% as singletons. Between the trimmed V and J ends, which lost 5 bases and 1 base, there was a span of 8 bases. The CDR3 loop spans 13 amino acids. Germline V gene sequence: CDR1 MDHEN, CDR2 SYDVKM. The receptor was derived from a man aged 25 to 45 in good health and CMV-seropositive. Sequencing was done on a sample of PBMCs. The chain uses TRBV28 and TRBJ1-1, with D unresolved. The CDR3 DNA follows: TGTGCCAGCAGTGATAACAGGAACACTGAAGCTTTCTTT. Encoded protein: CASSDNRNTEAFF.